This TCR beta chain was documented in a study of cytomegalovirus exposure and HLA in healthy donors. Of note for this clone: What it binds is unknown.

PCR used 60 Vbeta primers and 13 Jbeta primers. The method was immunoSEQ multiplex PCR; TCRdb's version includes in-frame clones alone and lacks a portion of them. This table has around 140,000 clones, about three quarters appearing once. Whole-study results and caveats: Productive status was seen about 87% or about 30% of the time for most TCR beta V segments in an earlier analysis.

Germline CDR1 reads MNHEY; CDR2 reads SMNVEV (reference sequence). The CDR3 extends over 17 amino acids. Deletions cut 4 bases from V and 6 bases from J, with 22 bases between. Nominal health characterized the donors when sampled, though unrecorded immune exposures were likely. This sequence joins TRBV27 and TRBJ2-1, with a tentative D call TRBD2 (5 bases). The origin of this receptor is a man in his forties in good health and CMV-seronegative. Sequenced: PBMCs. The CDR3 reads CASSYARGLPIINEQFF. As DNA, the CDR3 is TGTGCCAGCAGTTATGCTCGTGGACTCCCCATTATCAATGAGCAGTTCTTC.